These T cell receptor beta chains were read from a single sample in a study of T cell changes during pregnancy in multiple sclerosis. TCRdb's copy holds only in-frame clones and misses some; the assay was immunoSEQ multiplex PCR. The data show tens of thousands of clones, with over 90% seen just once and roughly 0.6% held by the top ten. The starting material was CD4+ T cells from peripheral blood mononuclear cells, obtained after pregnancy. The source of these receptors is a female donor in good health, enrolled as a control in a pregnancy study. Each CDR3 is given with its conserved first and last residue. The order of the fields is J gene, V gene, CDR3 protein.

J: TRBJ1-2
V: TRBV4-1
CDR3: CASSQVSGTGGHGYTF

J: TRBJ2-1
V: TRBV7-3
CDR3: CASSLSLAGGKNEQFF

J: TRBJ1-6
V: TRBV28
CDR3: CASSPPRGQNSPLHF

J: TRBJ2-6
V: TRBV21-1
CDR3: CASSIVGGSSGANVLTF

J: TRBJ1-5
V: TRBV2
CDR3: CASTEQGRDQPQHF

J: TRBJ2-5
V: TRBV5-1
CDR3: CASSTGTFMETQYF

J: TRBJ2-5
V: TRBV23-1
CDR3: CASGDRHQETQYF

J: TRBJ2-5
V: TRBV29-1
CDR3: CSGAGLTVETQYF

J: TRBJ2-2
V: TRBV29-1
CDR3: CSVEGGLNTGELFF

J: TRBJ1-1
V: TRBV5-1
CDR3: CASSFGLNTEAFF

J: TRBJ2-1
V: TRBV5-1
CDR3: CASSFTLAGNNEQFF

J: TRBJ1-2
V: TRBV5-1
CDR3: CASSPSPGQLTANYGYTF

J: TRBJ1-1
V: TRBV21-1
CDR3: CASTKGGTGGYPMNTEAFF

J: TRBJ1-5
V: TRBV7-2
CDR3: CASSRTGGAGQPQHF

J: TRBJ2-1
V: TRBV29-1
CDR3: CSVWDFQNEQFF

J: TRBJ1-2
V: TRBV10-3
CDR3: CAISGLDYGYTF

J: TRBJ2-7
V: TRBV19
CDR3: CAGAQQGMVTYEQYF

J: TRBJ2-5
V: TRBV5-5
CDR3: CASSRGLAAPQETQYF

J: TRBJ2-7
V: TRBV7-2
CDR3: CASSSLSSSYEQYF

J: TRBJ2-5
V: TRBV7-7
CDR3: CASSLGTGGFETQYF

J: TRBJ2-7
V: TRBV19
CDR3: CASSIRFLGSSYEQYF

J: TRBJ2-1
V: TRBV19
CDR3: CASSARSSSSYNEQFF

J: TRBJ2-2
V: TRBV7-7
CDR3: CASSLKIGQGDTGELFF

J: TRBJ1-3
V: TRBV6-1
CDR3: CASWAGNSGNTIYF

J: TRBJ2-5
V: TRBV12-1
CDR3: CASSFDFLVGLGQETQYF

J: TRBJ1-1
V: TRBV6-5
CDR3: CASSYMTFEAFF

J: TRBJ2-4
V: TRBV28
CDR3: CASSSWGGLAKNIQYF

J: TRBJ2-1
V: TRBV5-1
CDR3: CASSLEGPGDNEQFF

J: TRBJ1-1
V: TRBV28
CDR3: CASSKGQGFQMSTEAFF

J: TRBJ2-7
V: TRBV11-2
CDR3: CASSLRAGVVGEQYF

J: TRBJ1-1
V: TRBV5-1
CDR3: CASSFGARNRGNFANTEAFF

J: TRBJ2-1
V: TRBV28
CDR3: CASSLPGYNEQFF

J: TRBJ2-7
V: TRBV11-2
CDR3: CASSRDRGDEQYF

J: TRBJ2-1
V: TRBV9
CDR3: CASSVVGGTEQFF

J: TRBJ2-3
V: TRBV5-1
CDR3: CASSLDRATDTQYF

J: TRBJ2-7
V: TRBV7-6
CDR3: CASSRPGGLAGGPISYEQYF

J: TRBJ2-3
V: TRBV5-1
CDR3: CASSFGLMPGLAGTDTQYF

J: TRBJ2-7
V: TRBV29-1
CDR3: CSALPGGNEQYF

J: TRBJ2-3
V: TRBV5-1
CDR3: CASSAQWGRADTQYF

J: TRBJ2-2
V: TRBV5-4
CDR3: CASSGGTGTGELFF

J: TRBJ1-5
V: TRBV28
CDR3: CASSLNRGLGNQPQHF

J: TRBJ2-1
V: TRBV19
CDR3: CASSMGAGVNNEQFF

J: TRBJ2-5
V: TRBV29-1
CDR3: CSVESGTWDGETQYF

J: TRBJ1-5
V: TRBV30
CDR3: CAWSGQINQPQHF

J: TRBJ2-1
V: TRBV7-8
CDR3: CASSFLWFSGSYNEQFF

J: TRBJ1-1
V: TRBV7-8
CDR3: CASSLQVPVVDTEAFF

J: TRBJ2-5
V: TRBV6-5
CDR3: CASSYSSRGLEETQYF

J: TRBJ1-5
V: TRBV21-1
CDR3: CASSKVGGQGYAMGNQPQHF

J: TRBJ2-1
V: TRBV7-2
CDR3: CASSQRRDEQFF

J: TRBJ2-5
V: TRBV27
CDR3: CASSFGTSGAQAQYF

J: TRBJ1-4
V: TRBV25-1
CDR3: CASSVTGTTEKLFF

J: TRBJ2-1
V: TRBV6-6
CDR3: CASSQGGGALVLEQFF

J: TRBJ2-7
V: TRBV9
CDR3: CASSGGQGRSYEQYF

J: TRBJ2-3
V: TRBV28
CDR3: CASSQGTGWADTQYF

J: TRBJ2-1
V: TRBV28
CDR3: CASEGRGNSYNEQFF

J: TRBJ1-5
V: TRBV6-1
CDR3: CASSEGGRSRPQHF

J: TRBJ2-2
V: TRBV10-3
CDR3: CAISRGSGTGELFF

J: TRBJ2-3
V: TRBV6-5
CDR3: CASSYSGTSGSNTQYF

J: TRBJ2-7
V: TRBV5-1
CDR3: CASSLTGTIPNYEQYF

J: TRBJ2-1
V: TRBV23-1
CDR3: CASSQSWGDEQFF